This is a list of T cell receptor beta chains from one sample in a study of response to subunit inactivated influenza vaccine. One entry per CDR3 protein results from TCRdb running MiXCR on the RT-PCR reads. The sample shows a few hundred thousand distinct CDR3 sequences, approximately 10% of them seen only once. The same sample was also used in a study of T cells expressing NK-cell markers.

Source: PBMCs from blood, taken on the day of vaccination. These receptors were taken from a man in his forties or fifties who received an inactivated influenza vaccine. The CDR3 runs from the conserved cysteine through the conserved F or W. The D gene is left open where the match is weak. Only some rows state a clone size, as once, few, many or a class for expanded clones.

cdr3_length j_call v_call clone_size d_call cdr3_nt cdr3_aa
12 TRBJ1-1 TRBV20-1 - - TGCAGTGCTACTTTTGGGCACACTGAAGCTTTCTTT CSATFGHTEAFF
16 TRBJ1-2 TRBV4-3 few TRBD1 TGCGCCAGCAGCCAAGATGGGCGACAGGGAGTCTATGGCTACACCTTC CASSQDGRQGVYGYTF
11 TRBJ2-3 TRBV6-2/TRBV6-3 few - TGTGCCAGCATATTTGCAGATACGCAGTATTTT CASIFADTQYF
15 TRBJ1-5 TRBV4-3 - TRBD1 TGCGCCAGCAGCCAAGACGGGACAGGGGATCAGCCCCAGCATTTT CASSQDGTGDQPQHF
14 TRBJ2-3 TRBV18 - - TGTGCCAGCTCACCAATTGCTAGCACAGATACGCAGTATTTT CASSPIASTDTQYF
15 TRBJ1-2 TRBV6-1 - - TGTGCCAGCAGATCATTTAGCGACGGGAACTATGGCTACACCTTC CASRSFSDGNYGYTF
14 TRBJ2-3 TRBV15 many - TGTGCCACCAGCAGACCCTCGCTCGGCAATACGCAGTATTTT CATSRPSLGNTQYF
14 TRBJ2-3 TRBV18 few - TGTGCCAGCTCACCCCCTAGTAGCACAGATACGCAGTATTTT CASSPPSSTDTQYF
17 TRBJ2-5 TRBV5-1 - TRBD2 TGCGCCAGCAGCTTGGGAATTGGGACTAGCGGCGAAGAGACCCAGTACTTC CASSLGIGTSGEETQYF
16 TRBJ2-3 TRBV9 few TRBD1 TGTGCCAGCAGCGCCTCAGGACAGGCGTACACAGATACGCAGTATTTT CASSASGQAYTDTQYF
15 TRBJ2-3 TRBV28 - TRBD2 TGTGCCAGCAGTTTAGGAAGCGGGAGCACAGATACGCAGGATTTT CASSLGSGSTDTQDF
17 TRBJ2-3 TRBV28 few TRBD2 TGTGCCAGCAGACCACTAGCGGGGGGGGGGAGCACAGATACGCAGTATTTT CASRPLAGGGSTDTQYF
12 TRBJ2-1 TRBV5-1 many - TGCGCCAGCAGCTTGCAGGGCAATGAGCAGTTCTTC CASSLQGNEQFF
14 TRBJ2-7 TRBV20-1 - - TGCAGTGCTAACGGCGGGACAGCCACCTACGAGCAGTACTTC CSANGGTATYEQYF
18 TRBJ2-3 TRBV4-2 few - TGTGCCAGCAGCCAAGCGTCTGGCAGGGCGAGAACCACAGATACGCAGTATTTT CASSQASGRARTTDTQYF
16 TRBJ2-1 TRBV20-1 few - TGCAGTGCCTCAGATCCGGCGGGACTCACCTACAATGAGCAGTTCTTC CSASDPAGLTYNEQFF
16 TRBJ2-5 TRBV5-1 few TRBD1 TGCGCCAGCAGCTTTAACCCGACAGGGGTCGGGGAGACCCAGTACTTC CASSFNPTGVGETQYF
17 TRBJ2-1 TRBV6-2/TRBV6-3 few TRBD2 TGTGCCAGCAGATTACCTTTTAGCGGGAGCTCCTACAATGAGCAGTTCTTC CASRLPFSGSSYNEQFF
15 TRBJ2-2 TRBV20-1 - - TGCAGTGCTAGGGGGCCCGGACGGGCAACCGGGGAGCTGTTTTTT CSARGPGRATGELFF